The rows below give T cell receptor beta chains drawn from one sample of a study of response to subunit inactivated influenza vaccine. TCRdb re-called the RT-PCR reads through MiXCR, storing one row per CDR3 protein. Among about 190,000 distinct CDR3 sequences listed, under 15% were seen once. The specimen comprised CD8+ T cells sorted from PBMCs, sampled about 5 days after vaccination. These receptors were collected from a man between 45 and 60 years old who received an inactivated influenza vaccine. Both conserved end residues are part of each CDR3. The order of the fields is J gene, D gene, V gene, clone size, CDR3 protein, CDR3 DNA. D genes are given only for firm matches. Size values are once, few and many counts, or a class for expanded clones, and some rows have none.

TRBJ2-5	-	TRBV7-8	-	CASSPVGTTSRETQYF	TGTGCCAGCAGCCCCGTGGGAACCACCTCTAGGGAGACCCAGTACTTC
TRBJ1-3	-	TRBV5-1	-	CASSFDQSSGNTIYF	TGCGCCAGCAGCTTTGACCAGAGCTCTGGAAACACCATATATTTT
TRBJ2-7	-	TRBV6-2/TRBV6-3	few	CASSPPGYRRSYEQYF	TGTGCCAGCAGCCCTCCTGGGTACCGCCGCTCCTACGAGCAGTACTTC
TRBJ2-1	-	TRBV6-2/TRBV6-3	-	CASSYDQGNEQFF	TGTGCCAGCAGTTACGATCAGGGCAATGAGCAGTTCTTC
TRBJ2-3	-	TRBV28	-	CASSLWVGDTQYF	TGTGCCAGCAGTTTATGGGTCGGAGATACGCAGTATTTT
TRBJ2-1	TRBD1	TRBV11-3	-	CASSPGQGVPYNEQFF	TGTGCCAGCAGCCCAGGCCAGGGGGTACCCTACAATGAGCAGTTCTTC
TRBJ2-7	TRBD2	TRBV27	few	CASSATLAGAYEQYF	TGTGCCAGCAGTGCCACACTAGCGGGAGCCTACGAGCAGTACTTC
TRBJ2-1	-	TRBV5-1	-	CASSPDAFGYNEQFF	TGCGCCAGCAGCCCGGATGCGTTCGGCTACAATGAGCAGTTCTTC
TRBJ2-7	-	TRBV4-3	few	CASSQDRGHSYEQYF	TGCGCCAGCAGCCAAGATCGGGGGCACTCCTACGAGCAGTACTTC
TRBJ2-7	TRBD1	TRBV7-9	-	CASSATLDRGLEQYF	TGTGCCAGCAGCGCGACATTGGACAGGGGGCTCGAGCAGTACTTC
TRBJ2-1	-	TRBV12-3/TRBV12-4	-	CASSFLANNEQFF	TGTGCCAGCAGTTTTCTAGCGAACAATGAGCAGTTCTTC
TRBJ2-6	-	TRBV2	once	CASVGSGANVLTF	TGTGCCAGCGTCGGCTCTGGGGCCAACGTCCTGACTTTC
TRBJ2-1	TRBD2	TRBV29-1	many	CSVVAGGLSEQFF	TGCAGCGTTGTAGCGGGAGGACTAAGTGAGCAGTTCTTC
TRBJ2-1	TRBD2	TRBV6-5	-	CASSYSSGAALEQFF	TGTGCCAGCAGTTACTCTAGCGGGGCAGCGTTGGAGCAGTTCTTC
TRBJ2-7	-	TRBV6-5	few	CASSYGRDNYEQYF	TGTGCCAGCAGTTACGGGCGGGACAACTACGAGCAGTACTTC
TRBJ2-2	-	TRBV6-5	-	CARSSSYNTGELFF	TGTGCCAGGAGTTCCAGCTATAACACCGGGGAGCTGTTTTTT
TRBJ2-1	TRBD1	TRBV9	-	CASSVTGTGVNEQFF	TGTGCCAGCAGCGTCACCGGGACAGGGGTCAATGAGCAGTTCTTC